The 24 T cell receptor beta chains in this list originate from one sample, sequenced in a study of metastatic and nonmetastatic thyroid tumors. No treatment had been given to any patient before thyroid surgery. TCRdb used MiXCR to call clones anew from the PCR reads. The sample has 35,000 to 45,000 clones; around 10% are singletons. Sequenced material: blood. These receptor sequences come from a male donor with papillary thyroid cancer or a benign thyroid nodule (not recorded which). Some clones in this sample may be carry-over from other donors' samples.

This clone has a count of ten or more. The V call is TRBV12-3 or TRBV12-4, the J call TRBJ2-4; 10 bases are a match to TRBD2. CDR3 length: 14 residues. V was clipped by 3 bases and J by 8 bases; unmatched bases: 4. The CDR3 spells CASSFLAGADIQYF. The CDR3 DNA is TGTGCCAGCAGTTTCCTAGCGGGAGCGGACATTCAGTACTTC.

This clone was counted at least ten times. The chain is built from TRBV18 and TRBJ2-5; TRBD2 matches 8 bases. Germline loops: CDR1 KGHSH, CDR2 LQKENI. The CDR3 is made up of 14 amino acids. With V trimmed by 5 bases and J by 1 base, 3 bases remained unmatched. CDR3 region: CASSSGLAQETQYF. CDR3 DNA sequence: TGTGCCAGCTCATCAGGACTAGCCCAAGAGACCCAGTACTTC. The whole variable domain, filled in from reference TRBV18 and TRBJ2-5, reads NAGVMQNPRHLVRRRGQEARLRCSPMKGHSHVYWYRQLPEEGLKFMVYLQKENIIDESGMPKERFSAEFPKEGPSILRIQQVVRGDSAAYFCASSSGLAQETQYFGPGTRLLVL.

The chain is built from TRBV20-1 and TRBJ1-5; D may be TRBD1 (6 bases). The CDR3 has 16 amino acids. The V gene's germline CDR1 is DFQATT and CDR2 SNEGSKA (reference sequence). Trimming removed 4 bases at V and 2 bases at J, with 18 bases between. The CDR3 loop reads CSAMRRGLWGNQPQHF. The CDR3, as DNA: TGCAGTGCTATGCGTCGGGGGCTGTGGGGCAATCAGCCCCAGCATTTT.

In this sample, this clone turned up many times. This sequence joins TRBV15 and TRBJ2-3, with 9 positions matching TRBD2. Germline trimming cut 8 bases from V and 2 bases from J; bases unmatched to any gene: 8. Germline lookup yields CDR1 LNHNV and CDR2 YYDKDF (reference sequence). The CDR3 contains 15 residues. DNA for the CDR3: TGTGCCACCTCAGCCGGGACTAGCCCCACAGATACGCAGTATTTT. It codes for CATSAGTSPTDTQYF. The whole variable domain, remainder taken from reference TRBV15 and TRBJ2-3, is DAMVIQNPRYQVTQFGKPVTLSCSQTLNHNVMYWYQQKSSQAPKLLFHYYDKDFNNEADTPDNFQSRRPNTSFCFLDIRSPGLGDTAMYLCATSAGTSPTDTQYFGPGTRLTVL.

In its sample, this clone was seen many times. In DNA form, the CDR3 reads TGCAGTGCTAGAGCCGCGGGAGAGACCCAGTACTTC. Translated, it gives CSARAAGETQYF. The V and J genes are TRBV20-1 and TRBJ2-5, with a possible D match to TRBD2 (5 bases). With 1 base removed from V and 4 bases from J, the gap between germline ends came to 7 bases. CDR1 and CDR2 (germline): DFQATT, SNEGSKA (reference sequence). The CDR3 contains 12 residues.

Remarks on this clone: This could be a read error, since a much larger clone is one nucleotide away. This rearrangement joins TRBV30 to TRBJ1-5; D remains ambiguous. Germline CDR1 reads GTSNPN; CDR2 reads SVGIG (reference sequence). With 2 bases removed from V and 4 bases from J, the gap between germline ends came to 9 bases. The CDR3 is 13 amino acids. CDR3 sequence: CAWSPQVNQPQHF. The CDR3 DNA sequence: TGTGCCTGGAGTCCTCAGGTAAATCAGCCCCAGCATTTT.

This clone occurred many times. The junction departs from germline at one end; a sequencing error may be responsible. The chain has TRBV20-1 and TRBJ2-3, with 8 nucleotides matching TRBD2. Germline CDR1 and CDR2: DFQATT and SNEGSKA (reference sequence). This CDR3 region has 16 residues. DNA of the CDR3: TGCAGCGCTAGTCTGGCGGGAGGACATAGCACAGATACGCAGTATTTT. Translated, it gives CSASLAGGHSTDTQYF.

This clone was detected many times. V is TRBV7-2 and J is TRBJ1-3, with D unresolved. Looked up from germline, CDR1 is SGHTA and CDR2 is FQGNSA. V shed 2 bases and J shed 0 bases, with 8 bases lying between them. There are 15 residues in the CDR3. CDR3 residues: CASSLQALSGNTIYF. The CDR3 bases are TGTGCCAGCAGCTTACAGGCCCTCTCTGGAAACACCATATATTTT.

This clone was seen only a few times. A single base separates this from a much larger clone, so it may be a read error. V is TRBV6-5 and J is TRBJ2-5; D is unclear. Germline V gene data show CDR1 as MNHEY and CDR2 as SVGAGI. Trimming shortened V by 1 base and J by 5 bases, and 5 bases separated the two germline ends. The CDR3 contains 12 residues. The CDR3 region has the DNA TGTGCCAGCAGTTACTACGGGGAGACCCAGTACTTC. Its protein product is CASSYYGETQYF.

This clone was picked up many times. The chain joins TRBV6-2 or TRBV6-3 to TRBJ2-5; D is unclear. Trimming pared 3 bases from V and 4 bases from J, leaving 3 bases between. This CDR3 is 11 amino acids long. Looked up from germline, CDR1 is MNHEY and CDR2 is SVGEGT. CDR3 sequence (DNA): TGTGCCAGCAGTTATAGAGAGACCCAGTACTTC. Its translation is CASSYRETQYF.

This clone was seen more than once but under ten times. The V gene is TRBV28, the J gene TRBJ1-5; D is ambiguous. The V gene's germline CDR1 is MDHEN and CDR2 SYDVKM. With 8 bases removed from V and 4 bases from J, the gap between germline ends came to 12 bases. CDR3 length: 13 amino acids. CDR3 DNA sequence: TGTGCCAGCCGACATCTTTTTAATCAGCCCCAGCATTTT. As protein: CASRHLFNQPQHF.

This clone was found a few times. A much larger clone differs by one base, so this may be a read error. The chain employs TRBV6-1 and TRBJ2-7; perhaps D is TRBD1 or TRBD2 (5 bases each). The germline gives CDR1 MNHNS, CDR2 SASEGT. Trimming stripped 6 bases from V and 1 base from J, with 10 bases between. The CDR3 spans 13 residues. Here the CDR3 reads CASSQGRSYEQYF. The CDR3 coding sequence is TGTGCCAGCAGCCAGGGACGGTCCTACGAGCAGTACTTC.

The rearrangement uses TRBV12-3 or TRBV12-4 and TRBJ2-7; the D is unclear. The V and J ends lost 10 bases and 6 bases respectively, with 25 bases between them. The CDR3 runs 15 residues. CDR3 coding DNA: TGTGCCATCATTTTAAGCCTTTCGGTATCCGGCGAGCAGTACTTC. This codes for CAIILSLSVSGEQYF.

This clone was seen at least ten times. This chain connects TRBV28 to TRBJ2-5, with D tentatively TRBD1 (5 bases). CDR1 MDHEN and CDR2 SYDVKM come from the germline V gene. The CDR3 contains 11 residues. With 7 bases removed from V and 5 bases from J, the gap between germline ends came to 8 bases. CDR3: CASTGFETQYF. CDR3 bases: TGTGCCAGCACAGGGTTTGAGACCCAGTACTTC.

Ten or more counts support this clone. The chain links TRBV20-1 to TRBJ2-7; D assignment may be TRBD1 or TRBD2 (5 bases each). The germline V gene has CDR1 DFQATT and CDR2 SNEGSKA (reference sequence). The CDR3 extends over 14 amino acids. V lost 6 bases to trimming and J lost 0 bases, with 15 bases between them. CDR3 bases: TGCAGTGCGACCCGGGGCAGCCTCTCCTACGAGCAGTACTTC. Amino acids: CSATRGSLSYEQYF.

This clone was picked up many times. The sample holds other DNA sequences that translate to the same CDR3. V gene TRBV20-1 combines with J gene TRBJ2-5, with D perhaps matching TRBD2 (5 bases). The CDR3 is 14 amino acids. CDR1 is DFQATT, CDR2 SNEGSKA, per germline (reference sequence). V gave up 8 bases and J gave up 5 bases, with 21 bases separating them. DNA of the CDR3: TGCAGTCCACCGCCCGCAGGCAGAGGGGAGACCCAGTACTTC. Its translation: CSPPPAGRGETQYF.

This clone turned up a few times. This sample also contains other DNA sequences that code for the same CDR3. This chain uses TRBV6-2 or TRBV6-3 with TRBJ1-4; 8 nucleotides agree with TRBD1. The CDR3 has 19 residues. Germline CDR1 MNHEY, CDR2 SVGEGT. V lost 6 bases and J lost 0; bases outside the gene matches: 15. The CDR3 region is CASSSSTGVARATNEKLFF. DNA for the CDR3: TGTGCCAGCAGCTCGTCGACAGGGGTTGCCCGGGCAACTAATGAAAAACTGTTTTTT.

This clone occurred many times. The rearrangement links TRBV30 to TRBJ1-5; D uncertain. CDR1 is GTSNPN, CDR2 SVGIG, per germline (reference sequence). Trimming cost V 0 bases and J 4 bases, with 7 bases left between them. The CDR3 is 13 amino acids. The CDR3 coding sequence is TGTGCCTGGAGTGTACGAGGTAATCAGCCCCAGCATTTT. Protein product: CAWSVRGNQPQHF. Looking up the rest from reference TRBV30 and TRBJ1-5 gives the full variable domain: SQTIHQWPATLVQPVGSPLSLECTVEGTSNPNLYWYRQAAGRGLQLLFYSVGIGQISSEVPQNLSASRPQDRQFILSSKKLLLSDSGFYLCAWSVRGNQPQHFGDGTRLSIL.

Many counts were recorded for this clone. The chain employs TRBV6-2 or TRBV6-3 and TRBJ2-5; possible D gene TRBD2, 6 bases. V was clipped by 0 bases and J by 5 bases, with 10 bases between them. This CDR3 contains 14 residues. Germline V gene sequence: CDR1 MNHEY, CDR2 SVGEGT. CDR3 bases: TGTGCCAGCAGTTACTCCTTAGCGGTGGAGACCCAGTACTTC. Its translation is CASSYSLAVETQYF.

At least ten counts were recorded for this clone. The chain recombines TRBV29-1 with TRBJ1-2; TRBD1 matches at 7 bases. CDR1 is SQVTM and CDR2 is ANQGSEA in the germline V gene. Unmatched junction bases numbered 10, after V lost 4 bases and J lost 8 bases. The CDR3 sequence is 13 residues long. The CDR3 sequence is CSVGPGGQGGYTF. CDR3 coding DNA: TGCAGCGTTGGGCCAGGGGGTCAGGGCGGCTACACCTTC. The full variable domain, rest sourced from reference TRBV29-1 and TRBJ1-2, is SAVISQKPSRDICQRGTSLTIQCQVDSQVTMMFWYRQQPGQSLTLIATANQGSEATYESGFVIDKFPISRPNLTFSTLTVSNMSPEDSSIYLCSVGPGGQGGYTFGSGTRLTVV.

This clone was counted many times. This chain's CDR3 is CASSQVKANYGYTF. In DNA form, the CDR3 reads TGTGCCAGCAGCCAAGTTAAGGCTAACTATGGCTACACCTTC. The chain couples TRBV3-1 to TRBJ1-2; D gene unclear. The length of the CDR3 is 14 residues. CDR1 and CDR2 (germline): LGHDT, YNNKEL (reference sequence). Trimming left V 1 base short and J 0 bases short, with 6 bases between.

This clone has a count of ten or more. The rearrangement uses TRBV4-3 and TRBJ2-7; TRBD2 matches at 12 bases. CDR3 length equals 15 residues. From germline, CDR1 is LGHNA and CDR2 YSLEER. Trimming at V came to 4 bases and at J to 1 base, leaving 2 bases not matched to a gene. CDR3 bases: TGCGCCAGCAGCCCCGGACTAGCGGGGTCCTACGAGCAGTACTTC. It is translated as CASSPGLAGSYEQYF.

This clone was counted ten times or more. The CDR3 nucleotides read TGTGCCACCAGCAGAATACCACTAGCGGGTAACAATGAGCAGTTCTTC. Translated: CATSRIPLAGNNEQFF. This rearrangement joins TRBV15 to TRBJ2-1, with TRBD2 matching 9 bases. CDR1 and CDR2 from the germline V gene are LNHNV and YYDKDF (reference sequence). The ends lost 2 bases at V and 5 bases at J; junction bases unmatched: 7. The CDR3 loop spans 16 amino acids.

This clone has ten or more counts. The rearrangement joins TRBV11-2 to TRBJ1-6, with D unresolved. This CDR3 is 13 amino acids long. Germline V gene sequence: CDR1 SGHAT, CDR2 FQNNGV. The V end was cut by 7 bases, the J end by 10 bases, with 14 bases between. DNA for the CDR3: TGTGCCAGCACCGGACTGTGGGGATCACCCCTCCACTTT. Translation: CASTGLWGSPLHF.